These 13 T cell receptor beta chains came from one sample sequenced in a study of regulatory T cells in long-lasting Graves disease. Time point denoted: newly diagnosed GD, antithyroid drugs for less than 3 months. Preparation of the TCR library used RNA extracted from PBMCs. The TCR beta library used iRepertoire HTBI primers with Arm-PCR amplification of CDR3. TCRdb passed the multiplex PCR reads through MiXCR, listing each CDR3 protein once. In the table there are around 230,000 distinct CDR3 sequences, about 18% of which are singletons. The specimen comprised peripheral blood mononuclear cells (PBMCs), sampled at new diagnosis, from a patient treated with antithyroid drugs. The origin of the receptors is a female donor with Graves disease.

In this sample, this clonotype turned up many times. The CDR3 bases are TGTGCCAGCAGTTTAAGGCAGGAATACACTGAAGCTTTCTTT. Translation: CASSLRQEYTEAFF. This chain links TRBV27 with TRBJ1-1; no reliable D call. CDR1 is MNHEY, CDR2 SMNVEV, per germline (reference sequence). There are 14 residues in the CDR3. Trimming removed 2 bases from V and 3 bases from J, with 10 bases in between.

This clonotype was seen at least ten times. The V gene is TRBV5-1, the J gene TRBJ1-1, with a weak D call TRBD1 (6 bases). Germline CDR1 SGHRS, CDR2 YFSETQ. The CDR3 is made up of 14 amino acids. The V and J ends lost 5 bases and 0 bases respectively, with 11 bases between them. CDR3 nucleotides: TGCGCCAGCAGGAGGGGGAGCATGAACACTGAAGCTTTCTTT. This gives the protein CASRRGSMNTEAFF.

This clonotype was recorded many times. The V call is TRBV11-2, the J call TRBJ2-7; 10 bases align to TRBD1. Trimming cost V 8 bases and J 6 bases; bases outside gene matches: 7. CDR1 and CDR2 (germline): SGHAT, FQNNGV. The CDR3 covers 13 residues. In DNA form, the CDR3 reads TGTGCCAGCCTACGGACAGGGGGAGGCGAGCAGTACTTC. Amino acids: CASLRTGGGEQYF.

CDR3 loop: CASSRERTANNEKLFF. For the CDR3, the DNA is TGTGCCAGCAGTCGCGAAAGGACGGCTAACAATGAAAAACTGTTTTTT. The chain uses TRBV27 and TRBJ1-4; no firm D call. Trimming left V 5 bases short and J 5 bases short, with 18 bases between. CDR3 length: 16 amino acids. Looked up from germline, CDR1 is MNHEY and CDR2 is SMNVEV (reference sequence).

Regarding this clonotype: It differs at one base from a far larger clone, so likely a read error. The chain combines TRBV7-3 with TRBJ2-4, with D hard to call. Germline V gene data show CDR1 as SGHTA and CDR2 as FQGTGA. Trimming took off 2 bases at V and 13 bases at J, with 9 bases between the two ends. The CDR3 spans 11 residues. The DNA for the CDR3 is TGTGCCAGCAGCTTAGACAATGAGCAGTACTTC. This encodes CASSLDNEQYF.

This clonotype occurred many times. V gene TRBV12-3 or TRBV12-4 combines with J gene TRBJ2-1, with D perhaps TRBD2 (5 bases). The CDR3 consists of 12 residues. V dropped 5 bases and J dropped 5 bases, with 7 bases sitting between them. The CDR3 DNA is TGTGCCAGCAGTCTACTAGACAATGAGCAGTTCTTC. This encodes CASSLLDNEQFF.

A single count supports this clonotype. The junction shows a germline mismatch at one end, possibly a read error. CDR3: CASSRGLAGVSHQETQCF. CDR3 in DNA: TGTGCCAGCAGCCGGGGACTAGCGGGAGTCTCTCACCAAGAGACCCAGTGCTTC. The chain joins TRBV13 to TRBJ2-5, with 14 bases that match TRBD2. Germline V gene sequence: CDR1 PRHDT, CDR2 FYEKMQ (reference sequence). The CDR3 runs 18 residues.

Of note for this clonotype: A far more abundant clone sits one base away, making this likely a read error. The chain combines TRBV11-2 with TRBJ2-1; no definite D call. Trimming left V 5 bases short and J 13 bases short, with 24 bases between. This CDR3 region has 15 residues. Germline V gene lookup returns CDR1 SGHAT and CDR2 FQNNGV. DNA for the CDR3: TGTGCCAGCAGCCCGGACGGAATGTACCAAGAGACCCAGTTCTTC. Amino acids: CASSPDGMYQETQFF.

This clonotype was seen ten or more times. The CDR3 DNA reads TGTGCCAGCAGCGTAGGGTGGGGACAGGCGAATTCACCCCTCCACTTT. Translating it yields CASSVGWGQANSPLHF. This sequence joins TRBV9 and TRBJ1-6, with TRBD1 matching over 8 bases. The V gene's germline CDR1 is SGDLS and CDR2 YYNGEE. The CDR3 totals 16 residues. After removal of 0 bases from V and 7 bases from J, the junction contained 6 bases not matched to a gene.

This clonotype has ten or more counts. The chain is built from TRBV30 and TRBJ1-4; D call uncertain. The CDR3 contains 15 residues. The V gene lost 2 bases and the J gene lost 6 bases, with 16 bases spanning the gap. Germline CDR1 GTSNPN, CDR2 SVGIG (reference sequence). CDR3 coding DNA: TGTGCCTGGAGTTCTAGCTTGGGCACTGATGAAAAACTGTTTTTT. It yields the protein CAWSSSLGTDEKLFF.

This clonotype was recorded at least ten times. This rearrangement joins TRBV7-3 to TRBJ1-1, with 7 nucleotides matching TRBD1. With 5 bases clipped from V and 3 bases from J, the junction kept 6 bases outside the gene matches. The CDR3 covers 14 residues. Germline V lookup: CDR1 SGHTA, CDR2 FQGTGA. CDR3 nucleotides: TGTGCCAGCAGCCGCAGGGGGGGGGACACTGAAGCTTTCTTT. This codes for CASSRRGGDTEAFF.

This clonotype has a count of ten or more. The CDR3 loop is CSARDWLAGGDEQFF. CDR3 coding DNA: TGCAGTGCTAGAGATTGGCTAGCGGGAGGGGATGAGCAGTTCTTC. The rearrangement links TRBV20-1 to TRBJ2-1; 12 bases agree with TRBD2. V gave up 0 bases and J gave up 8 bases; unmatched junction bases: 5. This CDR3 has 15 amino acids. The germline CDR1 and CDR2 sequences are DFQATT and SNEGSKA (reference sequence).

This clonotype was detected only once. This chain links TRBV18 with TRBJ2-4; TRBD1 aligns across 8 bases. J lost 5 bases, V lost 3 bases, and 3 bases had no gene match. The germline gives CDR1 KGHSH, CDR2 LQKENI. The CDR3 sequence is 14 residues long. The CDR3 reads CASSPWTGQNIQYF. The CDR3 bases are TGTGCCAGCTCACCCTGGACAGGGCAAAACATTCAGTACTTC.